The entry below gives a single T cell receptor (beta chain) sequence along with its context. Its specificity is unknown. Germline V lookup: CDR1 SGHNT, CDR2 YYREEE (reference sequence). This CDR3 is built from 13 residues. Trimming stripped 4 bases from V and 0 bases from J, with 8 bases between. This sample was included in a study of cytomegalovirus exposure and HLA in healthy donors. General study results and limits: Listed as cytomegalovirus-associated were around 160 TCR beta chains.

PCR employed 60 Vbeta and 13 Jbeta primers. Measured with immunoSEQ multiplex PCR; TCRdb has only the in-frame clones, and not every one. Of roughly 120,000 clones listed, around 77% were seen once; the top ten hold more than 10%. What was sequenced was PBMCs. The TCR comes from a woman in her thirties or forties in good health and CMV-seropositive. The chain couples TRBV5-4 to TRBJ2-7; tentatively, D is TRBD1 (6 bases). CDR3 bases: TGTGCCAGCAGCGGGGACATCTCCTACGAGCAGTACTTC. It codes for CASSGDISYEQYF.